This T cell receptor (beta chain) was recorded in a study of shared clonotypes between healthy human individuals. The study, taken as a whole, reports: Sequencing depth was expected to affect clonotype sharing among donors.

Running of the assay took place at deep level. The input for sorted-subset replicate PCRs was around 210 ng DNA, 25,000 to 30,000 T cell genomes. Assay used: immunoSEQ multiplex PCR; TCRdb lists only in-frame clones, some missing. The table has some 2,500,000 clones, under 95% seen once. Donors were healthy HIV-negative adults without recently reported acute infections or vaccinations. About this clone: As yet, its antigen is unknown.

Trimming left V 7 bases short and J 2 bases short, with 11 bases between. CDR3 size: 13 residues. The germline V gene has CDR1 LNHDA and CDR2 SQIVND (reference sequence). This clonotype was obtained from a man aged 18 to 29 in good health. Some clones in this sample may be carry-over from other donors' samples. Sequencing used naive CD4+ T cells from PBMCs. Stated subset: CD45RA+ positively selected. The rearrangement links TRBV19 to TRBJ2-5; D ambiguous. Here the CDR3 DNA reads TGTGCCAGTAATCCCCCCGGGCAAGAGACCCAGTACTTC. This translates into CASNPPGQETQYF.